One T cell receptor beta chain is described in this entry. Its antigen is currently unknown. Looked up from germline, CDR1 is SGHVS and CDR2 is FQNEAQ. The V end was cut by 2 bases, the J end by 4 bases, with 14 bases between. The CDR3 is made up of 15 amino acids. This specimen belongs to a study of T cells after yellow fever vaccination. Study-wide findings and caveats: Sorted repertoires could include abundant contaminating clonotypes from bulk cells.

TCRdb passed the 5' RACE reads through MiXCR, listing each CDR3 protein once. Of roughly 160,000 distinct CDR3 sequences in the sample, approximately 10% were seen once. This specimen consisted of CD8+ T cells sorted from PBMCs, obtained 45 days after the yellow fever booster vaccination. The V gene is TRBV7-8, the J gene TRBJ1-1; tentative D call: TRBD1 (6 bases). This TCR derives from a man younger than 30 who received the YFV17D yellow fever vaccine. The CDR3 region is CASSLSRGRVTEAFF. The DNA of the CDR3 is TGTGCCAGCAGCTTAAGTAGGGGGAGGGTCACTGAAGCTTTCTTT.